This T cell receptor beta chain was identified during a study of blood T cell repertoires in COVID-19. TCRdb keeps only in-frame clones here, not all; method: immunoSEQ multiplex PCR. The sample has tens of thousands of clones; more than 70% are singletons. Deletions cut 2 bases from V and 0 bases from J, with 12 bases between. CDR3 size: 16 residues. Germline-derived CDR1 and CDR2 are KGHDR and SFDVKD. The receptor's source is a woman aged 45-59 years with active or convalescent COVID-19. The V call is TRBV24-1, the J call TRBJ1-1; D gene ambiguous. The source material was peripheral blood. DNA of the CDR3: TGTGCCACCAGTGATTCACCCAGATTTATGAACACTGAAGCTTTCTTT. It is translated as CATSDSPRFMNTEAFF.